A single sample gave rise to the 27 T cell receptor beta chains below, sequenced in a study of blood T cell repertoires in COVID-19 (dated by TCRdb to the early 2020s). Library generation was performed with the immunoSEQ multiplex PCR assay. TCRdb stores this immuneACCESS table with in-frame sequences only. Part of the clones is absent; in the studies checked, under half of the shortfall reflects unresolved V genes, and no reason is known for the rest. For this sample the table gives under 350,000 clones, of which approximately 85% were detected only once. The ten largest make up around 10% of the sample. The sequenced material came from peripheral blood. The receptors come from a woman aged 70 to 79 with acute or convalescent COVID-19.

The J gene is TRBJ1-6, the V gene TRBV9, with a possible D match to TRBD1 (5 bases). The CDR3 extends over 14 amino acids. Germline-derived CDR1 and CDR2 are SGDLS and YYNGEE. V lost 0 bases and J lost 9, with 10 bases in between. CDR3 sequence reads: CASSVGGDFSPLHF. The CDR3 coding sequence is TGTGCCAGCAGCGTAGGGGGGGATTTTTCACCCCTCCACTTT.

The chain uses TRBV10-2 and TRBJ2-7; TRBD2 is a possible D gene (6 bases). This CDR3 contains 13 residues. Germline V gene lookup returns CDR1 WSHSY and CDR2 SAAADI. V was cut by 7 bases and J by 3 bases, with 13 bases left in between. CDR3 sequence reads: CASTRGKDYEQYF. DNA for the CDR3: TGCGCCAGCACACGGGGGAAAGACTACGAGCAGTACTTC.

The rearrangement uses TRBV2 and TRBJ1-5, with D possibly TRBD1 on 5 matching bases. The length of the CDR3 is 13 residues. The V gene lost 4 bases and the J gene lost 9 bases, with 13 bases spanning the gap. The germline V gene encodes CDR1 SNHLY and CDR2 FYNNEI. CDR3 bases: TGTGCCAGCAGTGTTGGCAGGGAAAGGCCCCAGCATTTT. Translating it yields CASSVGRERPQHF.

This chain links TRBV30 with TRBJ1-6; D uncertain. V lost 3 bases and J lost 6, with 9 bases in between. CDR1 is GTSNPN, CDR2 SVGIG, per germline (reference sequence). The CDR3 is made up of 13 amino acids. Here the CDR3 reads CAWRGGSNSPLHF. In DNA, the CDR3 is TGTGCCTGGAGAGGAGGGTCTAATTCACCCCTCCACTTT.

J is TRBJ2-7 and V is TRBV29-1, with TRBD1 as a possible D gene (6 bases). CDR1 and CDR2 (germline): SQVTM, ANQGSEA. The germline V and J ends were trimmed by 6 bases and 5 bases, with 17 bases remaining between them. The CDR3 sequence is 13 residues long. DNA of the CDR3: TGCAGCGTGGCTTACCTCGCAGGGGACGAGCAGTACTTC. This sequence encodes CSVAYLAGDEQYF.

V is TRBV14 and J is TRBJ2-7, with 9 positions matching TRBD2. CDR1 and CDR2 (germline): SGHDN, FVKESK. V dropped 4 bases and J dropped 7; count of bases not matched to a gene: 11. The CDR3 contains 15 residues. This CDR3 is CASSLLAGPSVEQYF. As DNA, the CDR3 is TGTGCCAGCAGCCTCCTAGCGGGGCCTTCGGTTGAGCAGTACTTC. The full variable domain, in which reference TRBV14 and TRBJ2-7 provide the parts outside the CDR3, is EAGVTQFPSHSVIEKGQTVTLRCDPISGHDNLYWYRRVMGKEIKFLLHFVKESKQDESGMPNNRFLAERTGGTYSTLKVQPAELEDSGVYFCASSLLAGPSVEQYFGPGTRLTVT.

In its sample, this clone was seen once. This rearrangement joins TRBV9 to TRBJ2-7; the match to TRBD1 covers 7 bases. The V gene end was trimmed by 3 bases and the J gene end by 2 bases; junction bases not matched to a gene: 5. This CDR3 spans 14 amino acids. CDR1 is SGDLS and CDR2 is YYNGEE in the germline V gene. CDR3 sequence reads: CASSATGATYEQYF. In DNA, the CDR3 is TGTGCCAGCAGCGCCACAGGGGCAACCTACGAGCAGTACTTC.

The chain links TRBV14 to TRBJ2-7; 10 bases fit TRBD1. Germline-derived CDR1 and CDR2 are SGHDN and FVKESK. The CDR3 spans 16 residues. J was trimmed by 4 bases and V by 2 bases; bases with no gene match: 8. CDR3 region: CASSQRSGDRGYEQYF. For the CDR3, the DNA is TGTGCCAGCAGCCAAAGGTCCGGGGACAGGGGATACGAGCAGTACTTC.

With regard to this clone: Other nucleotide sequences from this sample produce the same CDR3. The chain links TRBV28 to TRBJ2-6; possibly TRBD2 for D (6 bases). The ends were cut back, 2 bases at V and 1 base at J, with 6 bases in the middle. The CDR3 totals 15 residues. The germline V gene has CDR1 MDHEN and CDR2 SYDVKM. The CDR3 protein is CASSLGGSGANVLTF. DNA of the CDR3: TGTGCCAGCAGTTTAGGGGGGTCTGGGGCCAACGTCCTGACTTTC.

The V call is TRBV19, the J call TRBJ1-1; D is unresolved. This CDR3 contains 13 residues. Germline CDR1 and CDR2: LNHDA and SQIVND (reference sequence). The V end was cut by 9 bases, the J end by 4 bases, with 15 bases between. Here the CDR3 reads CASTTDQATEAFF. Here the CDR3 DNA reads TGTGCCAGCACGACCGATCAGGCCACTGAAGCTTTCTTT.

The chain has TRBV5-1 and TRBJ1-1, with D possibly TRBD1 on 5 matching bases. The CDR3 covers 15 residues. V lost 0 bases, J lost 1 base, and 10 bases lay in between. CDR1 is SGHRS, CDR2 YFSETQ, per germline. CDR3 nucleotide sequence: TGCGCCAGCAGCTTGGCAGGGTTTAAGAACACTGAAGCTTTCTTT. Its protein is CASSLAGFKNTEAFF.

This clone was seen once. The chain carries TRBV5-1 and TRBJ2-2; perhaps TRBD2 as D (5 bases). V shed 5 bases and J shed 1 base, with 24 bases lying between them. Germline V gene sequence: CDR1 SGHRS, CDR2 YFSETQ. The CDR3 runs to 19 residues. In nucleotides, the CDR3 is TGCGCCAGCAGGGGGAGCCCACGGATCGGGATCCAGAACACCGGGGAGCTGTTTTTT. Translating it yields CASRGSPRIGIQNTGELFF.

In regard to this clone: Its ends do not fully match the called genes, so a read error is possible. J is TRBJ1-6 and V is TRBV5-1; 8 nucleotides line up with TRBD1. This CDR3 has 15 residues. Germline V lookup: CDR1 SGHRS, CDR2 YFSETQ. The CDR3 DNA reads TGCGCCAGCAGCTTGGCAGGGGGCGATAACTCACCCCTCCACTTT. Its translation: CASSLAGGDNSPLHF.

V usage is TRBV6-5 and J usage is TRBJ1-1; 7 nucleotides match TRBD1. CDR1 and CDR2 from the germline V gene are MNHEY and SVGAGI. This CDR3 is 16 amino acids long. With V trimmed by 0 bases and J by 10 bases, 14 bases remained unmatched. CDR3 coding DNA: TGTGCCAGCAGTTACTCCTCCTATGGACAGGAAAGCGGAGCTTTCTTT. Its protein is CASSYSSYGQESGAFF.

The CDR3 protein is CASSIAPMTSQGNEQFF. CDR3 DNA sequence: TGTGCCAGTAGTATAGCCCCAATGACTAGCCAGGGGAATGAGCAGTTCTTC. The chain carries TRBV19 and TRBJ2-1; TRBD2 is a possible D gene (7 bases). CDR3 length: 17 amino acids. Trimming took off 1 base at V and 7 bases at J, with 20 bases between the two ends. Germline values: CDR1 LNHDA, CDR2 SQIVND (reference sequence).

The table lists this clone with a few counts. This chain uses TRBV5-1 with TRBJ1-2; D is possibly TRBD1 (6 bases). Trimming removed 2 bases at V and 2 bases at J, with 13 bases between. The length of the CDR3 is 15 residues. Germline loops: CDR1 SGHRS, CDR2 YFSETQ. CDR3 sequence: CASSLQGERNYGYTF. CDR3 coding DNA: TGCGCCAGCAGCTTACAGGGAGAAAGAAACTATGGCTACACCTTC.

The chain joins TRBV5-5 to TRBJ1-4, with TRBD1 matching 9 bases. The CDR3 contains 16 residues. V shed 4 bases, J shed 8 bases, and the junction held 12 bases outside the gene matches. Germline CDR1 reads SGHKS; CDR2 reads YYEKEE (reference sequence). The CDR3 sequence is CASSRAWGTGNEKLFF. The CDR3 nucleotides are TGTGCCAGCAGCCGGGCATGGGGGACAGGGAACGAAAAACTGTTTTTT.

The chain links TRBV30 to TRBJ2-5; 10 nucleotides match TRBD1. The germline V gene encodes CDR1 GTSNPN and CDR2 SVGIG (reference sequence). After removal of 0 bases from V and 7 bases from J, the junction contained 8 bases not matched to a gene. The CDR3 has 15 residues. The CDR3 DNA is TGTGCCTGGAGTGTCGGGACAGGGGTTCGGGGGACCCAGTACTTC. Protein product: CAWSVGTGVRGTQYF.

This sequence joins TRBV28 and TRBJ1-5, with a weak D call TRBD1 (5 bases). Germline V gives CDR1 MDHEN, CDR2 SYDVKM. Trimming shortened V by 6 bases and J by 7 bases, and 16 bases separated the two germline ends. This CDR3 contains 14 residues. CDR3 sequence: CASSFPGLVQPQHF. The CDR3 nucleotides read TGTGCCAGCAGCTTCCCAGGGCTTGTCCAGCCCCAGCATTTT.

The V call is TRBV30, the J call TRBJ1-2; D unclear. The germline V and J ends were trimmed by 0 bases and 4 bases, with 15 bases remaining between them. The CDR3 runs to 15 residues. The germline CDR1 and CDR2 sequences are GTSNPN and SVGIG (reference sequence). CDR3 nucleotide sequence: TGTGCCTGGAGTGTACGGGCAGTGGGGAGCTATGGCTACACCTTC. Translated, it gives CAWSVRAVGSYGYTF. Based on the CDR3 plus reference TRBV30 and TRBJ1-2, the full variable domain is SQTIHQWPATLVQPVGSPLSLECTVEGTSNPNLYWYRQAAGRGLQLLFYSVGIGQISSEVPQNLSASRPQDRQFILSSKKLLLSDSGFYLCAWSVRAVGSYGYTFGSGTRLTVV.

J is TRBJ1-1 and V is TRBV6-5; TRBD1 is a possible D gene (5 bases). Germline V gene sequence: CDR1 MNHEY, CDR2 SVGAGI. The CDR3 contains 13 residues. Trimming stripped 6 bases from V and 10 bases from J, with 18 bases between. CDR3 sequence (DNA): TGTGCCAGCAGCTCATCTCGGGGGAAGGTAGCTTTCTTT. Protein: CASSSSRGKVAFF.

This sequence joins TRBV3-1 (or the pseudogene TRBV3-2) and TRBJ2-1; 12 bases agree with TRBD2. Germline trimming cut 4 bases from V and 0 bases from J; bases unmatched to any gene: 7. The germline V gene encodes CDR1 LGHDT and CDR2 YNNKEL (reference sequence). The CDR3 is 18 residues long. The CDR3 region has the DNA TGTGCCAGCAGCCCGCGGACTAGCGGGAAGAGCTCCTACAATGAGCAGTTCTTC. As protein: CASSPRTSGKSSYNEQFF.

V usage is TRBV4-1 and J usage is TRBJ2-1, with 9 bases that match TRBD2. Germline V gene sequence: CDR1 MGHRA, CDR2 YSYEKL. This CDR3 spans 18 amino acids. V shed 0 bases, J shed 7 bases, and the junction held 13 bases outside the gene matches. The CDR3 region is CASSQDSSSGGRGNEQFF. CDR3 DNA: TGCGCCAGCAGCCAAGATTCCAGCAGCGGGGGGAGGGGGAATGAGCAGTTCTTC.

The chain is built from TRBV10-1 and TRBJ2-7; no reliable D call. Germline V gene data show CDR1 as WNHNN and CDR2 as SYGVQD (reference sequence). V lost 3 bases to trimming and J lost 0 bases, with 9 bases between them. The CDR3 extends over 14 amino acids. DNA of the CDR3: TGCGCCAGCAGTGACGGAGAAACCTCCTACGAGCAGTACTTC. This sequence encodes CASSDGETSYEQYF.

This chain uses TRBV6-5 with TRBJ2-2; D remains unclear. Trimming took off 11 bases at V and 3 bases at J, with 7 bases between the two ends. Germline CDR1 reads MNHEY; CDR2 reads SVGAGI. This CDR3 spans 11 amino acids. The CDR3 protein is CALSDTGELFF. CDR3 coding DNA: TGTGCCCTCTCGGACACCGGGGAGCTGTTTTTT.

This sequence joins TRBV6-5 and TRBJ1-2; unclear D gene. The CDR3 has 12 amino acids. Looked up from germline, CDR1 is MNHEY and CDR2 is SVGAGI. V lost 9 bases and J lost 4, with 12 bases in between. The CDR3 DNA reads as TGTGCCAGTGCCGGTTCCCTCTATGGCTACACCTTC. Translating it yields CASAGSLYGYTF.

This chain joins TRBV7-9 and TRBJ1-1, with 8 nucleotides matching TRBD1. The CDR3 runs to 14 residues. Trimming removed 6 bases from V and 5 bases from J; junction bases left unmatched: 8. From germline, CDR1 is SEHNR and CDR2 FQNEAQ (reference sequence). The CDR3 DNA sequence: TGTGCCAGCAGTGCAAACGACAGGGGAACTGAAGCTTTCTTT. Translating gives CASSANDRGTEAFF.